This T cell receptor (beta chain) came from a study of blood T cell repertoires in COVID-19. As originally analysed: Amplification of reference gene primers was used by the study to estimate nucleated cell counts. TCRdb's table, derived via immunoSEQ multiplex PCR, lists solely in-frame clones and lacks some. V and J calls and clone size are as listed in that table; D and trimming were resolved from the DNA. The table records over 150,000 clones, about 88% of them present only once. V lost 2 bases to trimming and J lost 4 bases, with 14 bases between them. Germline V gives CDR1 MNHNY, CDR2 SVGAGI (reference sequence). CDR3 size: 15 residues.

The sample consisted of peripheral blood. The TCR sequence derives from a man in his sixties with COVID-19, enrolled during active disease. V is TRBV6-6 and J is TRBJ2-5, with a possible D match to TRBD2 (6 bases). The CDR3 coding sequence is TGTGCCAGCAGTTACCGTCCGGGAGAGGTAGAGACCCAGTACTTC. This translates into CASSYRPGEVETQYF.